This TCR beta chain was identified during a study of T-cell reconstitution after alpha-beta-depleted transplantation in children. There are a few counts of this clonotype. Its target is unknown. The junction shows a germline mismatch at one end, possibly a read error. Points from the study as a whole: Two months or so post-transplant, alpha-beta T cells reportedly derived from several hundred expanded graft clones.

In germline, CDR1 is MNHEY, CDR2 SVGEGT. The CDR3 has 13 amino acids. Unique molecular identifiers were incorporated into the prepared TCRbeta library. TCRdb called the PCR reads again in MiXCR, with one record for every CDR3 protein. The data show about 610,000 distinct CDR3 sequences, more than 20% seen once. V gene TRBV6-2 or TRBV6-3 combines with J gene TRBJ2-7; TRBD2 matches at 7 bases. This receptor was taken from a boy in the first two years of life with Wiskott-Aldrich syndrome, due to receive a stem cell transplant. Here the sequenced sample was PBMCs, taken before TCRalphabeta/CD19-depleted stem cell transplant. CDR3 DNA sequence: TGTGCCAGCAGTTACTCCGGGACGGGGAGGGAAGACTTC. It is translated as CASSYSGTGREDF.